This T cell receptor beta chain is from a study of CXCR3-negative and CXCR3-positive naive CD8 T cells. UMI-labeled 5' RACE TRB cDNA libraries were prepared from the cells. Reanalyzing the 5' RACE reads, TCRdb keeps one entry per CDR3 protein, without DNA. This sample's table reports about 120,000 distinct CDR3 sequences. The CDR3 consists of 17 residues. From germline, CDR1 is MDHEN and CDR2 SYDVKM. Turning to this clonotype: The antigen remains undetermined.

Whole-study results and caveats: Memory CD8+ T cell repertoires were far less diverse than both naive subsets. For CXCR3-positive naive cells, TRB CDR3s were more hydrophobic than those of CXCR3-negative naive cells.

The sample taken for sequencing was naive CXCR3+ CD8+ T cells from blood. The subset here: CD45RO-CCR7+CD27+CD95- naive CD8+ T cells expressing CXCR3 (TNR3+). This chain uses TRBV28 with TRBJ2-1; with no DNA, the TCRdb D assignment of TRBD2 cannot be verified. This clonotype was sampled from a human donor in good health. Some clones in this sample may be carry-over from other donors' samples. The CDR3 loop is CASSLHAGTSGSNEQFF.